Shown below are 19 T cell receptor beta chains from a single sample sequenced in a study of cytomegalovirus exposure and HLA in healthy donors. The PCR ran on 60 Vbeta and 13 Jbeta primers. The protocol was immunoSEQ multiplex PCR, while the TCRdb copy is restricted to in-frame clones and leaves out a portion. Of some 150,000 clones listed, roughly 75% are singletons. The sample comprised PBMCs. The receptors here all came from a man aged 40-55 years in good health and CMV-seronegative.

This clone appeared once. CDR3 residues: CASSEQGGWGEQFF. The CDR3 region has the DNA TGTGCCAGCAGCGAGCAAGGGGGCTGGGGTGAGCAGTTCTTC. The chain recombines TRBV7-3 with TRBJ2-1; 7 bases are a match to TRBD1. Losses at the gene ends were 5 bases for V and 9 bases for J; bases not matched to a gene: 10. The CDR3 is 14 residues long. Germline V gene lookup returns CDR1 SGHTA and CDR2 FQGTGA.

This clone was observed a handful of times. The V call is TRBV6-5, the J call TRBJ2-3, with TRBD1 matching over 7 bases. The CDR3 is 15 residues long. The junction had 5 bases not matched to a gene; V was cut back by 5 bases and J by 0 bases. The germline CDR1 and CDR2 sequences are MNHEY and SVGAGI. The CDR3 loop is CASSATTGSTDTQYF. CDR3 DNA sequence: TGTGCCAGCAGTGCAACGACAGGGAGCACAGATACGCAGTATTTT.

The CDR3 spells CASSAGHLKDYGYTF. The CDR3 DNA reads as TGTGCCAGCAGTGCGGGACACCTTAAGGACTATGGCTACACCTTC. This rearrangement joins TRBV6-1 to TRBJ1-2, with D maybe TRBD1 (6 bases). Germline loops: CDR1 MNHNS, CDR2 SASEGT. CDR3 length: 15 residues. Trimming took 4 bases from V and 3 from J, leaving 15 bases between them.

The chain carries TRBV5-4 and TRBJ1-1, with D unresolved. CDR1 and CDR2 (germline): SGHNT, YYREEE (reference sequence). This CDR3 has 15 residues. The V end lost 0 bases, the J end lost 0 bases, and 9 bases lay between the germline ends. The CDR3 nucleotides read TGTGCCAGCAGCTTGGCCCGGAGCATGAACACTGAAGCTTTCTTT. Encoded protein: CASSLARSMNTEAFF.

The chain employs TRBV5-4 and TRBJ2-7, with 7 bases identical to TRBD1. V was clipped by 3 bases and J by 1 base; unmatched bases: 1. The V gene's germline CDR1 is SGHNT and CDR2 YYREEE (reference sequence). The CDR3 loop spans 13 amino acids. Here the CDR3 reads CASSWDSSYEQYF. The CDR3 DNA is TGTGCCAGCAGCTGGGACAGTTCCTACGAGCAGTACTTC.

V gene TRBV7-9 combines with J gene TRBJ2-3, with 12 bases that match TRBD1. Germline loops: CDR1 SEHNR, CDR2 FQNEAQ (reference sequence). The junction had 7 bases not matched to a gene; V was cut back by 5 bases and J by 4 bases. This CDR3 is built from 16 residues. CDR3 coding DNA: TGTGCCAGCAGCCCAGGGACAGGGGGCGCAGCAGATACGCAGTATTTT. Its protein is CASSPGTGGAADTQYF. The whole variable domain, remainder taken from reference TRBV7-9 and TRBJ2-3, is DTGVSQNPRHKITKRGQNVTFRCDPISEHNRLYWYRQTLGQGPEFLTYFQNEAQLEKSRLLSDRFSAERPKGSFSTLEIQRTEQGDSAMYLCASSPGTGGAADTQYFGPGTRLTVL.

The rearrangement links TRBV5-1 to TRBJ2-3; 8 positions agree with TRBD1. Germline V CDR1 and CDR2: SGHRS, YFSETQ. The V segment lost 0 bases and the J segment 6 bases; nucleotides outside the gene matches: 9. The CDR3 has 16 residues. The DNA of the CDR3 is TGCGCCAGCAGCTTGGTCGGACAGGGATCCGCGGATACGCAGTATTTT. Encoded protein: CASSLVGQGSADTQYF.

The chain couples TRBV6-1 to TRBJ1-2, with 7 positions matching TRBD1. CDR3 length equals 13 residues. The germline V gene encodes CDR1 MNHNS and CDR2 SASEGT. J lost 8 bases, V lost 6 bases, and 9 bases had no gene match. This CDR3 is CASSFDRVDGYTF. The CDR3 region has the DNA TGTGCCAGCAGCTTTGACAGGGTTGACGGCTACACCTTC.

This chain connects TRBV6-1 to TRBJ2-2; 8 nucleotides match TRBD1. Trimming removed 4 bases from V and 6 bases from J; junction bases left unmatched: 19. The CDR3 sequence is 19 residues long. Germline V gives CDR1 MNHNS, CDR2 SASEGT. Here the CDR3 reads CASSAPNLQGEFLAGELFF. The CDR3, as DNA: TGTGCCAGCAGTGCTCCAAATTTACAGGGGGAGTTTCTTGCCGGGGAGCTGTTTTTT.

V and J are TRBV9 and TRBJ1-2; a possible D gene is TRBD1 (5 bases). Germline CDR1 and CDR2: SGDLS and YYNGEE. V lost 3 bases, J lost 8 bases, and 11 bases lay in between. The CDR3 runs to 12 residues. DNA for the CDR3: TGTGCCAGCAGCGCCACAGGTGGCGGCTACACCTTC. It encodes CASSATGGGYTF.

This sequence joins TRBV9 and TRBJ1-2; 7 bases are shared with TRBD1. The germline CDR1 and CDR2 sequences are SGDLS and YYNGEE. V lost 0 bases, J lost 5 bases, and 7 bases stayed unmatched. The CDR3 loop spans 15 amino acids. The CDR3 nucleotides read TGTGCCAGCAGCGTAGGGGGGAACAGGGGATATGGCTACACCTTC. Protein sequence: CASSVGGNRGYGYTF.

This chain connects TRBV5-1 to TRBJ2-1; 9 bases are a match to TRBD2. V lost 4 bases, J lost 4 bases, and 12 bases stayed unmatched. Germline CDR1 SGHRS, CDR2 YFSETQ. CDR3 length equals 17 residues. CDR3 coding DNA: TGCGCCAGCAGCCGAGCGGGGGGCTCGCAAAGATACAATGAGCAGTTCTTC. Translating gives CASSRAGGSQRYNEQFF.

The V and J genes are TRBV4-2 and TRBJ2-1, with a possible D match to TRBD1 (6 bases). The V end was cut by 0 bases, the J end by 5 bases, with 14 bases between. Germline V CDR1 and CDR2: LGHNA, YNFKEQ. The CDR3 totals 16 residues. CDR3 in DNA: TGTGCCAGCAGCCAAGACTCCCGGGACAATGACAATGAGCAGTTCTTC. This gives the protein CASSQDSRDNDNEQFF.

Here the CDR3 DNA reads TGTGCCAGCAGTTTAGGTGCCGGCTCTGGGGCCAACGTCCTGACTTTC. Encoded protein: CASSLGAGSGANVLTF. The chain recombines TRBV27 with TRBJ2-6; unclear D gene. V gave up 2 bases and J gave up 0 bases, with 8 bases separating them. The CDR3 contains 16 residues. The germline CDR1 and CDR2 sequences are MNHEY and SMNVEV (reference sequence).

CDR3 in DNA: TGTGCCACCAGCAGACCAGGACAGGGTAAGAATGAGCAGTTCTTC. Its protein product is CATSRPGQGKNEQFF. The chain links TRBV15 to TRBJ2-1, with 8 positions matching TRBD1. The CDR3 loop spans 15 amino acids. The germline gives CDR1 LNHNV, CDR2 YYDKDF (reference sequence). V dropped 2 bases and J dropped 7; count of bases not matched to a gene: 7.

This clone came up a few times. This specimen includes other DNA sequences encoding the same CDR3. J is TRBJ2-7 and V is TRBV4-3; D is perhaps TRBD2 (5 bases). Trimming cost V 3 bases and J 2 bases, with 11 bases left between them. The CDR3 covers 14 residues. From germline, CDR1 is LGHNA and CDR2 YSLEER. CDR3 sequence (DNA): TGCGCCAGCAGCCACTCCGCCGGGGCCTACGAGCAGTACTTC. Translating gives CASSHSAGAYEQYF.

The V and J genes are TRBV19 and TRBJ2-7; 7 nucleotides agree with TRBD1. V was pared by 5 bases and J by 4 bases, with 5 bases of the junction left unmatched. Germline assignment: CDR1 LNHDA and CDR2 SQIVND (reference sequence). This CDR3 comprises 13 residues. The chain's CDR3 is CASSSGQPYEQYF. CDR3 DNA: TGTGCCAGTAGTTCGGGACAGCCATACGAGCAGTACTTC.

The CDR3 sequence: CASSQAGASEQYF. The CDR3 DNA reads as TGTGCCAGCAGCCAAGCAGGGGCGAGCGAGCAGTACTTC. This rearrangement joins TRBV4-2 to TRBJ2-7, with D possibly TRBD1 on 6 matching bases. V was pared by 1 base and J by 6 bases, with 10 bases between. Per the germline V gene, CDR1 is LGHNA and CDR2 is YNFKEQ. This CDR3 contains 13 residues.

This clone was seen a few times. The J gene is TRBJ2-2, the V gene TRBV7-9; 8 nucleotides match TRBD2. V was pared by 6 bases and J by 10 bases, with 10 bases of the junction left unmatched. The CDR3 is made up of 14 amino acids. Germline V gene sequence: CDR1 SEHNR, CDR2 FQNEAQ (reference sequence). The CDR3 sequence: CASSHSGAREELFF. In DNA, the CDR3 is TGTGCCAGCAGTCATAGCGGGGCTAGGGAGGAGCTGTTTTTT.